These T cell receptor beta chains were read from a single sample in a study of T cell responses to AZD1222 COVID-19 vaccine. Produced via immunoSEQ multiplex PCR; TCRdb's table is partial and in-frame only. Of roughly 150,000 clones listed, about 94% were seen once; the top ten hold more than 3.5%. The sequencing here drew on peripheral blood, taken on day 0 of AZD1222 vaccination. These receptors were taken from an adult in good health. The CDR3 runs from the conserved cysteine through the conserved F or W. D genes are given only for firm matches. Not all rows give a size; the values are once, few, many and, for expanded clones, a class.

D: NA
J: TRBJ2-5
size: NA
V: TRBV21-1
CDR3: CASSARDRGWTQYF
DNA: TGTGCCAGCAGCGCCCGGGACAGGGGATGGACCCAGTACTTC

D: NA
J: TRBJ2-6
size: once
V: TRBV19
CDR3: CASSIPAGSGANVLTF
DNA: TGTGCCAGTAGTATCCCCGCGGGGTCGGGGGCCAACGTCCTGACTTTC

D: TRBD1
J: TRBJ1-2
size: NA
V: TRBV27
CDR3: CASSPRAGEGASGYTF
DNA: TGTGCCAGCAGTCCTCGGGCGGGGGAGGGGGCAAGTGGCTACACCTTC

D: NA
J: TRBJ2-7
size: NA
V: TRBV9
CDR3: CASSVTDTLSEQYF
DNA: TGTGCCAGCAGCGTCACGGACACGCTATCCGAGCAGTACTTC

D: TRBD1
J: TRBJ2-2
size: few
V: TRBV6-4
CDR3: CASSDRDTGELFF
DNA: TGTGCCAGCAGCGACAGGGACACCGGGGAGCTGTTTTTT

D: NA
J: TRBJ1-3
size: NA
V: TRBV28
CDR3: CASSLRLSYSAPVPSGNTIYF
DNA: TGTGCCAGCAGTTTGCGGTTGTCCTATTCGGCCCCGGTCCCCTCTGGAAACACCATATATTTT

D: NA
J: TRBJ2-3
size: NA
V: TRBV7-2
CDR3: CASSDLVGLGTDTQYF
DNA: TGTGCCAGCAGCGACCTAGTAGGTCTAGGCACAGATACGCAGTATTTT

D: TRBD1
J: TRBJ1-6
size: once
V: TRBV7-8
CDR3: CATLPGQGTGGSPLHF
DNA: TGTGCCACACTTCCGGGACAGGGGACTGGGGGCTCACCCCTCCACTTT

D: NA
J: TRBJ1-1
size: NA
V: TRBV18
CDR3: CASSPTENTEAFF
DNA: TGTGCCAGCTCACCCACAGAGAACACTGAAGCTTTCTTT

D: NA
J: TRBJ2-7
size: NA
V: TRBV6-2/TRBV6-3
CDR3: CASSSGVPTHEQYF
DNA: TGTGCCAGCAGCTCGGGAGTCCCAACCCACGAGCAGTACTTC

D: TRBD1
J: TRBJ1-3
size: NA
V: TRBV6-5
CDR3: CASSYSTGGSGNTIYF
DNA: TGTGCCAGCAGTTACAGTACAGGGGGGTCTGGAAACACCATATATTTT

D: NA
J: TRBJ1-1
size: NA
V: TRBV6-5
CDR3: CASSQDRNTEAFF
DNA: TGTGCCAGCAGTCAGGACAGAAACACTGAAGCTTTCTTT

D: TRBD1
J: TRBJ1-5
size: once
V: TRBV28
CDR3: CASFSHIRGYSNQPQHF
DNA: TGTGCCAGCTTTTCACATATCAGGGGGTATAGCAATCAGCCCCAGCATTTT

D: TRBD1
J: TRBJ2-1
size: NA
V: TRBV24-1
CDR3: CATSDQGGSAYNEQFF
DNA: TGTGCCACCAGTGACCAAGGGGGCTCGGCCTACAATGAGCAGTTCTTC

D: NA
J: TRBJ2-5
size: NA
V: TRBV19
CDR3: CASTRTGRNETQYF
DNA: TGTGCCAGTACTCGGACCGGGCGGAACGAGACCCAGTACTTC

D: NA
J: TRBJ2-1
size: NA
V: TRBV5-1
CDR3: CASSLAQGHEQFF
DNA: TGCGCCAGCAGCTTGGCCCAGGGCCATGAGCAGTTCTTC

D: TRBD1
J: TRBJ2-7
size: NA
V: TRBV6-5
CDR3: CASSYVGKTGSYEQYF
DNA: TGTGCCAGCAGTTACGTCGGTAAGACAGGGTCCTACGAGCAGTACTTC

D: TRBD1
J: TRBJ1-5
size: NA
V: TRBV2
CDR3: CASSPGQGYQPQHF
DNA: TGTGCCAGCAGTCCCGGACAGGGATATCAGCCCCAGCATTTT